A single sample gave rise to the 23 T cell receptor beta chains below, sequenced in a study of T-cell reconstitution after alpha-beta-depleted transplantation in children. This sample's TCRbeta library carried unique molecular identifier barcodes. TCRdb re-called the PCR reads with MiXCR, one entry per CDR3 protein. The table shows over 85,000 distinct CDR3 sequences, with about 9.3% occurring only once. The source was PBMCs from the stem cell graft donor, collected from the stem cell graft. The receptors stem from a human donor who donated a stem cell graft to a child with acute lymphoblastic leukemia.

This clonotype has a handful of counts. The chain recombines TRBV5-1 with TRBJ2-7, with 10 bases lining up with TRBD2. Germline V gene data show CDR1 as SGHRS and CDR2 as YFSETQ. Losses at the gene ends were 6 bases for V and 9 bases for J; bases not matched to a gene: 6. This CDR3 comprises 12 residues. The CDR3 bases are TGCGCCAGCACTAGCGGGAGCAAGACGCAGTACTTC. Amino acids: CASTSGSKTQYF.

There are many counts of this clonotype. The chain couples TRBV29-1 to TRBJ2-3, with D perhaps TRBD1 (6 bases). From germline, CDR1 is SQVTM and CDR2 ANQGSEA. The CDR3 contains 15 residues. Trimming removed 2 bases at V and 0 bases at J, with 12 bases between. DNA of the CDR3: TGCAGCGTTGAAATTACGGGACATAGCACAGATACGCAGTATTTT. Amino acids: CSVEITGHSTDTQYF.

Many counts were recorded for this clonotype. This chain connects TRBV20-1 to TRBJ2-7; D is uncertain. The CDR3 is 14 residues long. The germline V gene encodes CDR1 DFQATT and CDR2 SNEGSKA (reference sequence). V was pared by 3 bases and J by 6 bases, with 18 bases between. CDR3 amino acids: CSASSPTVSGEQYF. The CDR3 DNA is TGCAGTGCTAGTTCCCCCACGGTTTCGGGCGAGCAGTACTTC.

This clonotype was counted at least ten times. The V and J genes are TRBV20-1 and TRBJ2-5; TRBD2 matches at 7 bases. Looked up from germline, CDR1 is DFQATT and CDR2 is SNEGSKA (reference sequence). J lost 7 bases, V lost 3 bases, and 5 bases had no gene match. The CDR3 consists of 12 residues. CDR3 in DNA: TGCAGTGCTAGGCTAGCGGCTGGGACCCAGTACTTC. Its translation is CSARLAAGTQYF.

In this sample, this clonotype turned up many times. This chain links TRBV9 with TRBJ2-7, with TRBD2 as a possible D gene (7 bases). Germline CDR1 SGDLS, CDR2 YYNGEE. Trimming shortened V by 0 bases and J by 6 bases, and 22 bases separated the two germline ends. CDR3 length: 17 amino acids. CDR3 in amino acids: CASSVDVGGAGSGEQYF. CDR3 DNA sequence: TGTGCCAGCAGCGTAGACGTAGGGGGGGCAGGGTCGGGCGAGCAGTACTTC.

This clonotype was recorded at least ten times. The rearrangement joins TRBV7-6 to TRBJ2-1, with 10 bases aligning to TRBD2. CDR3 length: 14 residues. CDR1 SGHVS and CDR2 FNYEAQ come from the germline V gene. With V trimmed by 6 bases and J by 12 bases, 11 bases remained unmatched. The CDR3 here is CASRPGTSVDWQFF. Here the CDR3 DNA reads TGTGCCAGCAGACCCGGGACTAGCGTTGATTGGCAGTTCTTC.

Ten or more counts support this clonotype. The rearrangement uses TRBV5-5 and TRBJ2-5; 7 bases fit TRBD1. V shed 3 bases, J shed 2 bases, and the junction held 7 bases outside the gene matches. CDR1 is SGHKS, CDR2 YYEKEE, per germline (reference sequence). This CDR3 is built from 15 residues. DNA for the CDR3: TGTGCCAGCAGCTCACCGGGACAGACTCAAGAGACCCAGTACTTC. Residues: CASSSPGQTQETQYF.

This clonotype was counted ten times or more. The chain carries TRBV6-5 and TRBJ2-5, with D possibly being TRBD1 or TRBD2 (5 bases each). The germline CDR1 and CDR2 sequences are MNHEY and SVGAGI. V was shortened by 2 bases and J by 3 bases, with 7 bases between the two germline ends. The CDR3 loop spans 13 amino acids. The CDR3 here is CASSYGTKETQYF. The CDR3 nucleotides are TGTGCCAGCAGTTACGGGACCAAAGAGACCCAGTACTTC.

The V gene is TRBV30, the J gene TRBJ2-7; D possibly corresponds to TRBD2 (5 bases). Germline CDR1 GTSNPN, CDR2 SVGIG (reference sequence). This CDR3 contains 13 residues. V lost 2 bases to trimming and J lost 7 bases, with 15 bases between them. DNA of the CDR3: TGTGCCTGGAGTTTTAGGACCCGCGGGGAGCAGTACTTC. Translating gives CAWSFRTRGEQYF.

In its sample, this clonotype was seen many times. The V gene is TRBV12-5, the J gene TRBJ2-1, with 9 bases identical to TRBD2. Germline lookup yields CDR1 LGHNT and CDR2 FRNRAP. The CDR3 spans 18 residues. V lost 1 base, J lost 4 bases, and 11 bases stayed unmatched. CDR3 sequence: CASGLGTGKLAGYNEQFF. For the CDR3, the DNA is TGTGCTAGTGGTTTGGGGACTGGGAAGCTAGCGGGGTACAATGAGCAGTTCTTC.

The table lists this clonotype with many counts. V is TRBV12-3 or TRBV12-4 and J is TRBJ2-6, with D uncertain. V gave up 8 bases and J gave up 1 base, with 9 bases separating them. The CDR3 is 14 residues long. CDR3 region: CASAQRSGANVLTF. The CDR3 DNA reads TGTGCCAGCGCCCAAAGGTCTGGGGCCAACGTCCTGACTTTC.

This clonotype was recorded many times. The chain is built from TRBV12-3 or TRBV12-4 and TRBJ2-1, with 9 bases that match TRBD2. This CDR3 has 17 amino acids. The V and J ends lost 6 bases and 1 base, in that order; junction bases with no gene match: 10. CDR3 sequence (DNA): TGTGCCAGCAGCGGACCTAGCGGGAAAGGGTCCTACAATGAGCAGTTCTTC. Amino acids: CASSGPSGKGSYNEQFF.

This clonotype was seen at least ten times. The gene calls are TRBV12-3 or TRBV12-4 and TRBJ2-5; D uncertain. The V end lost 8 bases, the J end lost 4 bases, and 11 bases lay between the germline ends. This CDR3 spans 12 amino acids. Written as DNA, the CDR3 is TGTGCCAGCCGTCTTCAAGGAGAGACCCAGTACTTC. Residues: CASRLQGETQYF.

This clonotype was recorded many times. This sequence joins TRBV14 and TRBJ2-7; 10 nucleotides align to TRBD1. Germline V lookup: CDR1 SGHDN, CDR2 FVKESK. The CDR3 is 17 amino acids. V shed 4 bases and J 3 bases; nucleotides not matched to a gene: 12. CDR3 region: CASSRHPTGQGIYEQYF. The DNA of the CDR3 is TGTGCCAGCAGCCGACATCCCACGGGACAGGGGATCTACGAGCAGTACTTC.

This clonotype has a count of ten or more. The chain links TRBV28 to TRBJ2-7, with D tentatively TRBD1 (6 bases). CDR1 and CDR2 from the germline V gene are MDHEN and SYDVKM. Deletions cut 6 bases from V and 0 bases from J, with 9 bases between. There are 13 residues in the CDR3. Written as DNA, the CDR3 is TGTGCCAGCAGGACAGGAAACTCCTACGAGCAGTACTTC. Translating gives CASRTGNSYEQYF.

This clonotype showed up many times. The genes are TRBV12-3 or TRBV12-4 and TRBJ2-7, with D possibly matching TRBD2 (6 bases). Trimming removed 8 bases from V and 7 bases from J, with 21 bases in between. The CDR3 contains 14 residues. The CDR3 protein is CASALTGTQGEQYF. The CDR3 region has the DNA TGTGCCAGCGCCTTGACGGGGACTCAAGGGGAGCAGTACTTC.

This clonotype was observed at least ten times. V gene TRBV12-5 combines with J gene TRBJ2-2; TRBD1 is a possible D gene (5 bases). Per germline, CDR1 LGHNT and CDR2 FRNRAP. The CDR3 length is 15 residues. Trimming pared 0 bases from V and 5 bases from J, leaving 10 bases between. For the CDR3, the DNA is TGTGCTAGTGGTTTGGTCTCTCCAGGGACCGGGGAGCTGTTTTTT. It translates to CASGLVSPGTGELFF.

Of note for this clonotype: Given a much more abundant clone one base away, this may be a read error. The V gene is TRBV7-2, the J gene TRBJ2-7; 9 bases line up with TRBD1. Germline V gene sequence: CDR1 SGHTA, CDR2 FQGNSA. The CDR3 length is 14 residues. The CDR3 DNA is TGTGCCAGCAGCTTACCGGGACAGGGCTACGAGCGGTACTTC. Residues: CASSLPGQGYERYF.

This clonotype occurred many times. The chain has TRBV9 and TRBJ2-5; 8 positions match TRBD1. Germline trimming cut 6 bases from V and 3 bases from J; bases unmatched to any gene: 1. The CDR3 extends over 12 amino acids. The germline gives CDR1 SGDLS, CDR2 YYNGEE. The CDR3 region has the DNA TGTGCCAGCAACAGGGGGGAAGAGACCCAGTACTTC. Amino acids: CASNRGEETQYF. The full variable domain, in which reference TRBV9 and TRBJ2-5 provide the parts outside the CDR3, is DSGVTQTPKHLITATGQRVTLRCSPRSGDLSVYWYQQSLDQGLQFLIQYYNGEERAKGNILERFSAQQFPDLHSELNLSSLELGDSALYFCASNRGEETQYFGPGTRLLVL.

The V and J genes are TRBV3-1 and TRBJ1-1; 7 bases are shared with TRBD1. V was clipped by 3 bases and J by 5 bases; unmatched bases: 9. The CDR3 spans 15 residues. The germline V gene has CDR1 LGHDT and CDR2 YNNKEL (reference sequence). The DNA for the CDR3 is TGTGCCAGCAGCCAGGCAGGGGGTATCGGGACTGAAGCTTTCTTT. Translating it yields CASSQAGGIGTEAFF.

This clonotype turned up a few times. The chain joins TRBV3-1 to TRBJ2-3; 8 bases map to TRBD2. Losses at the gene ends were 7 bases for V and 4 bases for J; bases not matched to a gene: 1. The CDR3 is 12 residues long. CDR1 and CDR2 (germline): LGHDT, YNNKEL (reference sequence). The CDR3 nucleotides read TGTGCCAGCATCGGGGGGGCAGATACGCAGTATTTT. Amino acid sequence: CASIGGADTQYF.

In this sample, this clonotype turned up many times. The V and J genes are TRBV29-1 and TRBJ2-7; D perhaps matches TRBD1 (6 bases). The CDR3 has 12 residues. V was cut by 4 bases and J by 3 bases, with 10 bases left in between. Per the germline V gene, CDR1 is SQVTM and CDR2 is ANQGSEA. In nucleotides, the CDR3 is TGCAGCGTTGCTGGGGGCGACTACGAGCAGTACTTC. It encodes CSVAGGDYEQYF.

This clonotype was counted many times. The chain links TRBV4-2 to TRBJ2-3; 7 positions match TRBD2. Germline values: CDR1 LGHNA, CDR2 YNFKEQ. The CDR3 spans 14 residues. The junction had 10 bases not matched to a gene; V was cut back by 3 bases and J by 10 bases. The DNA of the CDR3 is TGTGCCAGCAGCCAGTCGAACGGGGGGAAAGCGCAGTATTTT. Its translation: CASSQSNGGKAQYF.